This T cell receptor beta chain originates from a study of early T cells in non-severe SARS-CoV-2 infection. This clonotype was seen more than once but under ten times. The V end was cut by 5 bases, the J end by 6 bases, with 13 bases between. CDR1 MGHRA and CDR2 YSYEKL come from the germline V gene. CDR3 size: 13 residues. TCRdb passed the 5' RACE reads through MiXCR, listing each CDR3 protein once. The sample records roughly 80,000 distinct CDR3 sequences, around a sixth being singletons. Sequencing was done on a sample of whole blood. This clonotype was sampled from an adult who was a healthcare worker with PCR-confirmed SARS-CoV-2 infection or an uninfected control (not recorded which). The chain recombines TRBV4-1 with TRBJ1-1; D remains unclear. Here the CDR3 reads CASSGPNPAEAFF. In nucleotides, the CDR3 is TGCGCCAGCAGCGGGCCTAATCCGGCTGAAGCTTTCTTT.